Listed below are T cell receptor beta chains from one sample, sequenced in a study of cytomegalovirus exposure and HLA in healthy donors. Libraries were prepared by immunoSEQ multiplex PCR; TCRdb keeps only in-frame clonotypes and omits some of them. The repertoire holds about 160,000 clones, roughly 80% seen once, with roughly 1.5% in the top ten. Sequencing was done on a sample of PBMCs. These receptors came from a woman aged 30 to 39 in good health and CMV-seronegative. Each CDR3 is given with its conserved first and last residue. D genes are given only for firm matches. The size of a clone is reported for some rows only, either as once, few or many, or as a class for expanded clones.

d_gene | j_gene | abundance | v_gene | CDR3nt | CDR3aa
- | TRBJ2-7 | - | TRBV18 | TGTGCCAGCTCACCACCGCGCGACGAGCAGTACTTC | CASSPPRDEQYF
TRBD1 | TRBJ2-1 | - | TRBV2 | TGTGCCAGCGTTAACAGGGGTGAGCAGTTCTTC | CASVNRGEQFF
- | TRBJ1-1 | - | TRBV2 | TGTGCCAGCAGTGAAAGTTGGGCCCGCGGGGCTGAAGCTTTCTTT | CASSESWARGAEAFF
- | TRBJ1-6 | - | TRBV2 | TGTGCCAGCAGTGGGACCCGGACAGTGAGCTCCTATAATTCACCCCTCCACTTT | CASSGTRTVSSYNSPLHF
- | TRBJ1-2 | few | TRBV2 | TGTGCCAGCAGTGAATCTTTACAGGGAGTGCGGGTCTATGGCTACACCTTC | CASSESLQGVRVYGYTF
- | TRBJ2-7 | - | TRBV28 | TGTGCCAGCAGTTTATCAGGGGTCGAGCAGTACTTC | CASSLSGVEQYF
- | TRBJ2-1 | - | TRBV7-2 | TGTGCCAGCAGCATGAGGGGGGGTTACAATGAGCAGTTCTTC | CASSMRGGYNEQFF
- | TRBJ1-1 | - | TRBV7-3 | TGTGCCAGCAGCTTACTAGGGGCCACTGAAGCTTTCTTT | CASSLLGATEAFF
TRBD1 | TRBJ2-3 | few | TRBV2 | TGTGCCAGCAGTGCCTTTGGACAGGGCGCAGATACGCAGTATTTT | CASSAFGQGADTQYF
TRBD2 | TRBJ2-7 | few | TRBV4-1 | TGCGCCAGCAGCCAGGCCTCCGGGCGGGGGGTCTACTACGAGCAGTACTTC | CASSQASGRGVYYEQYF
- | TRBJ1-1 | - | TRBV9 | TGTGCCAGCAGCGTCTCACAGGGCTTGAACACTGAAGCTTTCTTT | CASSVSQGLNTEAFF
TRBD1 | TRBJ2-5 | few | TRBV6-7 | TGTGCCAGCAGTTACTCGAGTTCGACAGGGCCGATAGAGACCCAGTACTTC | CASSYSSSTGPIETQYF
- | TRBJ2-1 | - | TRBV30 | TGTGCCTGGAGACCCGGACTCTCCTTTACCTACAATGAGCAGTTCTTC | CAWRPGLSFTYNEQFF
- | TRBJ2-7 | - | TRBV2 | TGTGCCAGCAGTGATTGGACAACCTACGAGCAGTACTTC | CASSDWTTYEQYF
- | TRBJ1-6 | - | TRBV25-1 | TGTGCCAGCAGTGAAGGGAGGGTTTCACCCCTCCACTTT | CASSEGRVSPLHF
TRBD2 | TRBJ2-3 | - | TRBV6-1 | TGTGCCAGCAGTGCGTTTAGCGGGGGGGTCTACGGAGATACGCAGTATTTT | CASSAFSGGVYGDTQYF
TRBD1 | TRBJ2-7 | - | TRBV7-2 | TGTGCCAGCAGCTTCAGGGGGAACTACGAGCAGTACTTC | CASSFRGNYEQYF
- | TRBJ2-3 | - | TRBV15 | TGTGCCACCAGCAGACGGACAGATACGCAGTATTTT | CATSRRTDTQYF
TRBD2 | TRBJ2-1 | few | TRBV9 | TGTGCCAGCAGCGTAGCCGTGACTAGCGGGAACAATGAGCAGTTCTTC | CASSVAVTSGNNEQFF
- | TRBJ2-5 | - | TRBV27 | TGTGCCAGCAGTTTATCTCGAGTCGGGGAGACCCAGTACTTC | CASSLSRVGETQYF
TRBD1 | TRBJ1-1 | once | TRBV5-1 | TGCGCCAGCAGCTGGGACAGTCTGAACACTGAAGCTTTCTTT | CASSWDSLNTEAFF
TRBD1 | TRBJ1-2 | - | TRBV6-5 | TGTGCCAGCAGTTACTCGGGACAGGGGGCTGGTGGCTACACCTTC | CASSYSGQGAGGYTF
TRBD1 | TRBJ2-7 | - | TRBV2 | TGTGCCAGCAGTCCGGAGGCAGGGGGCGCCTACGAGCAGTACTTC | CASSPEAGGAYEQYF
TRBD2 | TRBJ2-7 | - | TRBV5-1 | TGCGCCAGCAGCCTTAGTCCGGGACTAGCGGGGTCCTACGAGCAGTACTTC | CASSLSPGLAGSYEQYF
TRBD1 | TRBJ2-5 | - | TRBV7-9 | TGTGCCAGCAGCGGACAGGGTGGGGAGACCCAGTACTTC | CASSGQGGETQYF
TRBD2 | TRBJ2-7 | - | TRBV5-4 | TGTGCCAGCAGCTTTATTAGCGGGGCGAACTACGAGCAGTACTTC | CASSFISGANYEQYF
- | TRBJ1-2 | few | TRBV2 | TGTGCCAGCAGGCGAGATGTCGGCTACACCTTC | CASRRDVGYTF
- | TRBJ2-7 | - | TRBV11-2 | TGTGCCAGCAGCTTAGATTTGGCCTCCTCCGAGCAGTACTTC | CASSLDLASSEQYF
- | TRBJ2-7 | - | TRBV10-3 | TGTGCCAGTTCCCAGGGGTTAAATTACGAGCAGTACTTC | CASSQGLNYEQYF
TRBD2 | TRBJ2-5 | once | TRBV5-1 | TGCGCCAGCAGCAAATATAGCGGGGGGCTGCAAGAGACCCAGTACTTC | CASSKYSGGLQETQYF
- | TRBJ1-2 | few | TRBV5-1 | TGCGCCAGCGCCACGGGGGGCGCAAACTATGGCTACACCTTC | CASATGGANYGYTF
- | TRBJ2-6 | - | TRBV2 | TGTGCCAGCAGTGAAAACAGGGCCGGCTCTGGGGCCAACGTCCTGACTTTC | CASSENRAGSGANVLTF
- | TRBJ2-7 | few | TRBV20-1 | TGCAGTGCCAACCAGTTGTACGAGCAGTACTTC | CSANQLYEQYF
- | TRBJ1-5 | - | TRBV6-6 | TGTGCCAGCAGTCGTGACATGGGAGGCCAGCCCCAGCATTTT | CASSRDMGGQPQHF
- | TRBJ2-1 | - | TRBV19 | TGTGCCAGTAGTATAGATCAGGGTCTCCGGGAGCAGTTCTTC | CASSIDQGLREQFF
- | TRBJ1-1 | - | TRBV7-9 | TGTGCCAGCAGCCCCCGAAGCATGAACACTGAAGCTTTCTTT | CASSPRSMNTEAFF
TRBD2 | TRBJ2-5 | few | TRBV7-9 | TGTGCCAGCAGCTCTAGCGGGGGGGTCCAAGAGACCCAGTACTTC | CASSSSGGVQETQYF
TRBD1 | TRBJ1-2 | - | TRBV6-1 | TGTGCCAGCATGGGACAGGGAGTAAAAGGCTACACCTTC | CASMGQGVKGYTF
- | TRBJ1-1 | once | TRBV6-1 | TGTGCCAGCAGTGCCAAAGGACTTGGTGAAGCTTTCTTT | CASSAKGLGEAFF